These T cell receptor beta chains were read from a single sample in a study of PD-1 blockade in mismatch repair-deficient tumors. Antigen specificity for these receptors is unknown. Libraries were prepared by immunoSEQ multiplex PCR; TCRdb keeps only in-frame clonotypes and omits some of them. The sample has under 9,500 clones, over 75% seen once. The source material was cells cultured in vitro, sampled from a patient treated with pembrolizumab. These receptors were collected from an adult with mismatch repair-deficient cancer. Each CDR3 is given with its conserved first and last residue. Each record gives: V gene, CDR3 length, J gene, D gene, clone size, CDR3 protein, CDR3 DNA. The D gene is left open where the match is weak. Clone size is stated in some rows and not others, as once, few, many or a class when expanded.

v_call: TRBV5-4
cdr3_length: 14
j_call: TRBJ2-6
d_call: -
clone_size: -
cdr3_aa: CASSSHSGANVLTF
cdr3_nt: TGTGCCAGCAGCTCGCACTCTGGGGCCAACGTCCTGACTTTC

v_call: TRBV11-3
cdr3_length: 14
j_call: TRBJ2-7
d_call: -
clone_size: -
cdr3_aa: CASSLTSLSYEQYF
cdr3_nt: TGTGCCAGCAGCTTAACTAGCTTATCCTACGAGCAGTACTTC

v_call: TRBV21-1
cdr3_length: 17
j_call: TRBJ2-7
d_call: -
clone_size: medium-sized
cdr3_aa: CATEDRGPSGRGYEQYF
cdr3_nt: TGTGCCACCGAGGACAGGGGGCCTAGCGGGAGAGGGTACGAGCAGTACTTC

v_call: TRBV11-3
cdr3_length: 13
j_call: TRBJ1-6
d_call: -
clone_size: -
cdr3_aa: CASSALLNSPLHF
cdr3_nt: TGTGCCAGCAGTGCCCTCCTTAATTCACCCCTCCACTTT

v_call: TRBV28
cdr3_length: 13
j_call: TRBJ1-4
d_call: -
clone_size: -
cdr3_aa: CASISRSNEKLFF
cdr3_nt: TGTGCCAGCATAAGCCGCTCTAATGAAAAACTGTTTTTT

v_call: TRBV5-1
cdr3_length: 12
j_call: TRBJ2-7
d_call: -
clone_size: -
cdr3_aa: CASSPLGGEQYF
cdr3_nt: TGTGCCAGCAGCCCCCTGGGTGGGGAGCAGTACTTC

v_call: TRBV5-1
cdr3_length: 14
j_call: TRBJ2-3
d_call: -
clone_size: -
cdr3_aa: CASSPGAGSDTQYF
cdr3_nt: TGCGCCAGCAGCCCCGGGGCGGGATCAGATACGCAGTATTTT

v_call: TRBV28
cdr3_length: 13
j_call: TRBJ1-2
d_call: -
clone_size: -
cdr3_aa: CASREGHRYGYTF
cdr3_nt: TGTGCCAGCAGAGAGGGACACAGATATGGCTACACCTTC

v_call: TRBV2
cdr3_length: 14
j_call: TRBJ2-2
d_call: -
clone_size: -
cdr3_aa: CASRDTGGTGELFF
cdr3_nt: TGTGCCAGCAGGGATACCGGAGGGACCGGGGAGCTGTTTTTT

v_call: TRBV6-7
cdr3_length: 16
j_call: TRBJ2-7
d_call: TRBD1
clone_size: -
cdr3_aa: CASSRTQGVSLYEQYF
cdr3_nt: TGTGCCAGCAGCCGAACCCAGGGGGTCTCTCTCTACGAGCAGTACTTC

v_call: TRBV5-1
cdr3_length: 14
j_call: TRBJ1-4
d_call: -
clone_size: -
cdr3_aa: CASSAAATNEKLFF
cdr3_nt: TGCGCCAGCAGCGCTGCGGCAACTAATGAAAAACTGTTTTTT

v_call: TRBV13
cdr3_length: 14
j_call: TRBJ2-1
d_call: -
clone_size: -
cdr3_aa: CASRSRAAYNEQFF
cdr3_nt: TGTGCCAGCAGATCGCGGGCCGCCTACAATGAGCAGTTCTTC

v_call: TRBV30
cdr3_length: 15
j_call: TRBJ1-5
d_call: -
clone_size: -
cdr3_aa: CAWSPLGEENQPQHF
cdr3_nt: TGTGCCTGGAGTCCGTTGGGGGAGGAAAATCAGCCCCAGCATTTT

v_call: TRBV6-5
cdr3_length: 13
j_call: TRBJ1-5
d_call: -
clone_size: -
cdr3_aa: CASSLGEGQPQHF
cdr3_nt: TGTGCCAGCAGTTTGGGAGAGGGTCAGCCCCAGCATTTT

v_call: TRBV7-2
cdr3_length: 15
j_call: TRBJ2-2
d_call: TRBD1
clone_size: -
cdr3_aa: CASTPTGGEAGELFF
cdr3_nt: TGTGCCAGCACGCCTACAGGGGGCGAAGCCGGGGAGCTGTTTTTT

v_call: TRBV30
cdr3_length: 12
j_call: TRBJ1-1
d_call: -
clone_size: -
cdr3_aa: CAWDRPGTEAFF
cdr3_nt: TGTGCCTGGGATCGTCCGGGGACTGAAGCTTTCTTT